This TCR beta chain was sequenced in a study of shared clonotypes between healthy human individuals. Study-wide findings and caveats: Sampling used blood alone; tissue repertoires probably differ. Represented genetic and exposure-history diversity was restricted by having few donors.

Genomic DNA per cell subset filled all wells of several immunoSEQ plates. TCRdb keeps only in-frame clones here, not all; method: immunoSEQ multiplex PCR. The top ten clones hold more than 0.95% of a sample with roughly 2 million clones, around 96% of them seen once. It was CD45RO-negative cells, positively selected for CCR7, that made up naive CD8 cells, with terminally differentiated effector memory CD45RA+ cells excluded. Note on this clone: What it recognizes is unknown.

The CDR3 contains 15 residues. The V and J ends lost 5 bases and 0 bases, in that order; junction bases with no gene match: 6. Germline values: CDR1 MNHEY, CDR2 SMNVEV (reference sequence). V usage is TRBV27 and J usage is TRBJ2-7; TRBD1 matches at 8 bases. Specimen: naive CD8+ T cells sorted from blood. The receptor's source is a man younger than 30 in good health. CDR3: CASSLWTGSSYEQYF. The CDR3 DNA reads TGTGCCAGCAGTCTCTGGACAGGGAGCTCCTACGAGCAGTACTTC.